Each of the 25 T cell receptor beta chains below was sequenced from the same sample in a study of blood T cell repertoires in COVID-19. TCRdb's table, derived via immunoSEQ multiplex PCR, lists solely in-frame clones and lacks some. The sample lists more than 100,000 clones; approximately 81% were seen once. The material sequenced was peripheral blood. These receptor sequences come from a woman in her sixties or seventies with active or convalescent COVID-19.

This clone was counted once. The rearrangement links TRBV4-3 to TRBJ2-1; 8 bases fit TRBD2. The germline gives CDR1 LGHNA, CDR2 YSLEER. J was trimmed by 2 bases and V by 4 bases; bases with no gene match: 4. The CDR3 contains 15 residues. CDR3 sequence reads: CASSPLGGAYNEQFF. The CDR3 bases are TGCGCCAGCAGCCCCCTCGGGGGGGCCTACAATGAGCAGTTCTTC.

The CDR3 loop reads CASSFGLQETQYF. Written as DNA, the CDR3 is TGTGCCAGCAGTTTTGGCCTCCAAGAGACCCAGTACTTC. The V gene is TRBV12-3 or TRBV12-4, the J gene TRBJ2-5; no definite D call. Trimming stripped 3 bases from V and 1 base from J, with 6 bases between. The CDR3 totals 13 residues.

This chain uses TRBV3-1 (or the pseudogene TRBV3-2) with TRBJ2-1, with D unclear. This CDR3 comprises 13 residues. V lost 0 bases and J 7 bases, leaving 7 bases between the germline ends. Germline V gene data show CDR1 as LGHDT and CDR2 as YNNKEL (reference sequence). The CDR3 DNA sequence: TGTGCCAGCAGCCAAGACAGATGGAATGAGCAGTTCTTC. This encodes CASSQDRWNEQFF.

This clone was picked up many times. Here the CDR3 reads CASSDGGANYNEQFF. CDR3 nucleotides: TGTGCCAGCAGTGATGGCGGGGCGAACTACAATGAGCAGTTCTTC. V and J are TRBV6-4 and TRBJ2-1; possible D gene TRBD2, 6 bases. V lost 3 bases and J 3 bases, leaving 12 bases between the germline ends. Germline V CDR1 and CDR2: MRHNA, SNTAGT. This CDR3 has 15 amino acids.

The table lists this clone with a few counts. DNA of the CDR3: TGCGCCAGCATTTCCCAAGGAGCCGGGGAGCTGTTTTTT. Encoded protein: CASISQGAGELFF. The V gene is TRBV5-1, the J gene TRBJ2-2; no reliable D call. The V and J ends lost 6 bases and 6 bases respectively, with 12 bases between them. Germline V gene sequence: CDR1 SGHRS, CDR2 YFSETQ. The CDR3 is 13 amino acids.

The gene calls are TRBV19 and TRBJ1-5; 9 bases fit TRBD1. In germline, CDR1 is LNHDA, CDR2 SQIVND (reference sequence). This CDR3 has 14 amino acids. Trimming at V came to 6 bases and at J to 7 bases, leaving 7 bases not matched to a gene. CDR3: CASSPWTGDQPQHF. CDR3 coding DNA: TGTGCCAGTAGCCCATGGACAGGGGACCAGCCCCAGCATTTT.

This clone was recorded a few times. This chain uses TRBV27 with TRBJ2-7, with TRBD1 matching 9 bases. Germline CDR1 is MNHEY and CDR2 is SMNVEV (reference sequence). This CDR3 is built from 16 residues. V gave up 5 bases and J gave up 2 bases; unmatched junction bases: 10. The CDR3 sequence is CASSPGRTGATYEQYF. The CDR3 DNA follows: TGTGCCAGCAGTCCTGGTCGGACAGGGGCGACCTACGAGCAGTACTTC.

As DNA, the CDR3 is TGTGCCAGCAGTTCCGTGGGGGGTACCTATGGCTACACCTTC. Translated: CASSSVGGTYGYTF. The gene calls are TRBV27 and TRBJ1-2, with a tentative D call TRBD1 (5 bases). Trimming took 4 bases from V and 4 from J, leaving 13 bases between them. There are 14 residues in the CDR3. CDR1 is MNHEY, CDR2 SMNVEV, per germline (reference sequence).

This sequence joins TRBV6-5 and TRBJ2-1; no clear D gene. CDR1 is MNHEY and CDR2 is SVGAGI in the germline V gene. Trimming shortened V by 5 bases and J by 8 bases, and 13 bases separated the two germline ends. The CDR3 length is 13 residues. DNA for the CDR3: TGTGCCAGCAGTCCTACTCTTAGTGATGAGCAGTTCTTC. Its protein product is CASSPTLSDEQFF.

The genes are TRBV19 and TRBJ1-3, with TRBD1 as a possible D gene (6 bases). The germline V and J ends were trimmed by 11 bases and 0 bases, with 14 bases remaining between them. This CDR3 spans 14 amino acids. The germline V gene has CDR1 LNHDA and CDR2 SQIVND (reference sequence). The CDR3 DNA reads TGTGCCTCATCACAGGGCATCTCTGGAAACACCATATATTTT. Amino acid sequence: CASSQGISGNTIYF. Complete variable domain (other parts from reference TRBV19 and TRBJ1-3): DGGITQSPKYLFRKEGQNVTLSCEQNLNHDAMYWYRQDPGQGLRLIYYSQIVNDFQKGDIAEGYSVSREKKESFPLTVTSAQKNPTAFYLCASSQGISGNTIYFGEGSWLTVV.

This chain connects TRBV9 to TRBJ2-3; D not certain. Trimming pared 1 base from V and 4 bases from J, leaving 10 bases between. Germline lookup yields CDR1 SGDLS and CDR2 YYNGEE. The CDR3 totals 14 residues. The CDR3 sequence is CASSVTTPADTQYF. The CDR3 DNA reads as TGTGCCAGCAGCGTAACGACTCCCGCAGATACGCAGTATTTT.

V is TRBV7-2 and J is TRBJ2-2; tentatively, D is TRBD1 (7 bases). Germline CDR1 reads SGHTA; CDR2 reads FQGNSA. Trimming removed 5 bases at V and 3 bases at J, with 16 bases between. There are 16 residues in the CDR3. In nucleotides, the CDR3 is TGTGCCAGCAGCCCCGCAGGGGGGTGGCACACCGGGGAGCTGTTTTTT. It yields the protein CASSPAGGWHTGELFF.

The CDR3 sequence: CASSVTSGGQRDTQYF. CDR3 in DNA: TGCGCCAGCAGTGTGACTAGCGGGGGTCAAAGAGATACGCAGTATTTT. The V and J genes are TRBV10-2 and TRBJ2-3; 12 bases align to TRBD2. V shed 4 bases and J 5 bases; nucleotides not matched to a gene: 7. CDR1 is WSHSY, CDR2 SAAADI, per germline. The CDR3 consists of 16 residues.

CDR3 nucleotide sequence: TGTGCCAGCCAGGGGGCGGCGAACACCGGGGAGCTGTTTTTT. It translates to CASQGAANTGELFF. This sequence joins TRBV19 and TRBJ2-2; 8 bases match TRBD1. CDR1 and CDR2 (germline): LNHDA, SQIVND (reference sequence). The V gene end was trimmed by 9 bases and the J gene end by 0 bases; junction bases not matched to a gene: 3. The CDR3 covers 14 residues.

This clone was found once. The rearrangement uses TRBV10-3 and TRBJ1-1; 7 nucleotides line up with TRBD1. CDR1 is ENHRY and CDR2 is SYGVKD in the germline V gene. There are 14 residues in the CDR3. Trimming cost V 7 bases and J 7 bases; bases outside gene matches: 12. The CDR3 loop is CAIKSREGDSEAFF. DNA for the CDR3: TGTGCCATCAAGAGCCGAGAGGGGGACAGTGAAGCTTTCTTT.

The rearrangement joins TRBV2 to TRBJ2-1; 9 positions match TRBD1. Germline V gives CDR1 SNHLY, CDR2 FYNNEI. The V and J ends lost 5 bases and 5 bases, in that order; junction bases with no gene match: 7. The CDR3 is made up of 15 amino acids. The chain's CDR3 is CASSPRTGVHNEQFF. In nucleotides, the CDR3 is TGTGCCAGCAGTCCAAGGACAGGGGTCCACAATGAGCAGTTCTTC.

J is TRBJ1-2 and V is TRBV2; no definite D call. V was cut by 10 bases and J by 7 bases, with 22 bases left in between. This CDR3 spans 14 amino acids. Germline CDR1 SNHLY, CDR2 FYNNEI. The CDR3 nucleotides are TGTGCCACCAAAAATGCACGGGGAGGAATTGGCTACACCTTC. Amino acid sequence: CATKNARGGIGYTF. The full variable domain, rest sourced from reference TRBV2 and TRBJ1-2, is EPEVTQTPSHQVTQMGQEVILRCVPISNHLYFYWYRQILGQKVEFLVSFYNNEISEKSEIFDDQFSVERPDGSNFTLKIRSTKLEDSAMYFCATKNARGGIGYTFGSGTRLTVV.

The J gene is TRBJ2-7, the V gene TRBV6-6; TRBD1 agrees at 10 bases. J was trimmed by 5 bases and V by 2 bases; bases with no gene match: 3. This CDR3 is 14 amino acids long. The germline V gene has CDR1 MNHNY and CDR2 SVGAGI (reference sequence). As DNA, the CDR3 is TGTGCCAGCAGTTACCCGGGACAGGGGAACGAGCAGTACTTC. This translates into CASSYPGQGNEQYF.

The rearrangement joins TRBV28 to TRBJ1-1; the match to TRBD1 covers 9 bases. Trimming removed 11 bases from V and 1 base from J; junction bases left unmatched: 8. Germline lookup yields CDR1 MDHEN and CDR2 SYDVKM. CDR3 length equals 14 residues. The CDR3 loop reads CAWGTGRRNTEAFF. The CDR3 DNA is TGTGCCTGGGGGACAGGGCGTCGGAACACTGAAGCTTTCTTT.

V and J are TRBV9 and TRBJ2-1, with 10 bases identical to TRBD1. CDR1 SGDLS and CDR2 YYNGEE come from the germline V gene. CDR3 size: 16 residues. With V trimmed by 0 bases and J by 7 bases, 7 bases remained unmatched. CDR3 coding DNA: TGTGCCAGCAGCGTAGCCGGCGGACAGGGGGGGAATGAGCAGTTCTTC. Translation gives CASSVAGGQGGNEQFF.

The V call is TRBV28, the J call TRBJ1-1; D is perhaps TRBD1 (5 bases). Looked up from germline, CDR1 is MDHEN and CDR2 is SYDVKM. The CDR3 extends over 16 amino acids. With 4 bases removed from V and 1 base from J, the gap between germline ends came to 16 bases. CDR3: CASSSGRESSNTEAFF. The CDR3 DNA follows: TGTGCCAGCAGTTCGGGCAGGGAATCATCGAACACTGAAGCTTTCTTT.

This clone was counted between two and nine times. The CDR3 reads CASSFTQGADTQYF. As DNA, the CDR3 is TGTGCCAGCAGTTTCACTCAGGGGGCAGATACGCAGTATTTT. The rearrangement links TRBV28 to TRBJ2-3, with 7 positions matching TRBD1. The germline V gene encodes CDR1 MDHEN and CDR2 SYDVKM. The CDR3 loop spans 14 amino acids. The trim removed 3 bases at V and 4 bases at J, leaving 4 bases unmatched.

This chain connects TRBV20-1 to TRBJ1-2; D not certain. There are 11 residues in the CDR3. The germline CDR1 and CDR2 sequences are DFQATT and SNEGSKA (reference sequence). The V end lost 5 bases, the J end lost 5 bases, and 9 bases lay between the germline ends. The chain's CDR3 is CSAEGAYGYTF. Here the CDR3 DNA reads TGCAGTGCTGAAGGAGCTTATGGCTACACCTTC.

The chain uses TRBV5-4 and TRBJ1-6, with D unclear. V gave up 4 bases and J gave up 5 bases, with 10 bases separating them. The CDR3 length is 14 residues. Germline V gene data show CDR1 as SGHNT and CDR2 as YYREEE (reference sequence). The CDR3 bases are TGTGCCAGCAGCAGCGGACGGGATAATTCACCCCTCCACTTT. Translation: CASSSGRDNSPLHF.

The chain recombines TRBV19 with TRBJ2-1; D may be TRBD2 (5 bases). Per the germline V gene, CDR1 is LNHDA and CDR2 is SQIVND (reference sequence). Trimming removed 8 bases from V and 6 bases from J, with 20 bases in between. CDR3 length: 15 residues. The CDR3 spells CASGPKREPSNEQFF. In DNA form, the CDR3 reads TGTGCCAGTGGGCCTAAGAGGGAGCCCTCCAATGAGCAGTTCTTC. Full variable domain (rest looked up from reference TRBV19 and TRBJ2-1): DGGITQSPKYLFRKEGQNVTLSCEQNLNHDAMYWYRQDPGQGLRLIYYSQIVNDFQKGDIAEGYSVSREKKESFPLTVTSAQKNPTAFYLCASGPKREPSNEQFFGPGTRLTVL.